This T cell receptor beta chain appears in the sequencing data of a study of cytomegalovirus exposure and HLA in healthy donors. Study findings and constraints: Within a later analysis, the majority of CMV-associated TCR beta chains appeared HLA-restricted.

13 Jbeta primers and 60 Vbeta primers were used for the PCR. Assay: immunoSEQ multiplex PCR; the TCRdb copy retains only in-frame clones and omits some. The data contain about 210,000 clones, roughly 77% of them singletons. The table lists this clone with a count of one. Its cognate antigen is unknown. In the same sample, other DNA sequences code for this CDR3. This CDR3 region has 13 residues. Germline V lookup: CDR1 MNHEY, CDR2 SVGAGI. The junction had 9 bases not matched to a gene; V was cut back by 10 bases and J by 6 bases. Material: PBMCs. This receptor was taken from a male donor in good health and CMV-seropositive. The V gene is TRBV6-5, the J gene TRBJ2-3; 8 nucleotides line up with TRBD2. In nucleotides, the CDR3 is TGTGCCACCCAAGCGGGGGCAGGCGATACGCAGTATTTT. Its protein product is CATQAGAGDTQYF.